This record looks at one T cell receptor (beta chain) sequence and its context. With random hexamers, 0.5 to 1 ug RNA was reverse transcribed. One entry per CDR3 protein results from TCRdb running MiXCR on the immunoSEQ multiplex PCR reads. The table has about 130,000 distinct CDR3 sequences, 91% seen once; the top ten hold under 0.25%. This CDR3 is 13 amino acids long. Germline V gene sequence: CDR1 SQVTM, CDR2 ANQGSEA. J gave up 7 bases and V 6 bases, and 4 bases lay outside the gene matches. This entry comes from a study of CD8 T cells in Susac syndrome. From blood CD8+ and CD4+ T cells, the TCR beta chain was sequenced.

This TCR was sampled from a human donor with multiple sclerosis. J is TRBJ2-2 and V is TRBV29-1; TRBD2 matches 11 bases. The sample comprised CD8+ T cells from PBMCs. The CDR3 spells CSVLAGGLGELFF. The CDR3 region has the DNA TGCAGCGTCCTAGCGGGAGGACTCGGGGAGCTGTTTTTT.